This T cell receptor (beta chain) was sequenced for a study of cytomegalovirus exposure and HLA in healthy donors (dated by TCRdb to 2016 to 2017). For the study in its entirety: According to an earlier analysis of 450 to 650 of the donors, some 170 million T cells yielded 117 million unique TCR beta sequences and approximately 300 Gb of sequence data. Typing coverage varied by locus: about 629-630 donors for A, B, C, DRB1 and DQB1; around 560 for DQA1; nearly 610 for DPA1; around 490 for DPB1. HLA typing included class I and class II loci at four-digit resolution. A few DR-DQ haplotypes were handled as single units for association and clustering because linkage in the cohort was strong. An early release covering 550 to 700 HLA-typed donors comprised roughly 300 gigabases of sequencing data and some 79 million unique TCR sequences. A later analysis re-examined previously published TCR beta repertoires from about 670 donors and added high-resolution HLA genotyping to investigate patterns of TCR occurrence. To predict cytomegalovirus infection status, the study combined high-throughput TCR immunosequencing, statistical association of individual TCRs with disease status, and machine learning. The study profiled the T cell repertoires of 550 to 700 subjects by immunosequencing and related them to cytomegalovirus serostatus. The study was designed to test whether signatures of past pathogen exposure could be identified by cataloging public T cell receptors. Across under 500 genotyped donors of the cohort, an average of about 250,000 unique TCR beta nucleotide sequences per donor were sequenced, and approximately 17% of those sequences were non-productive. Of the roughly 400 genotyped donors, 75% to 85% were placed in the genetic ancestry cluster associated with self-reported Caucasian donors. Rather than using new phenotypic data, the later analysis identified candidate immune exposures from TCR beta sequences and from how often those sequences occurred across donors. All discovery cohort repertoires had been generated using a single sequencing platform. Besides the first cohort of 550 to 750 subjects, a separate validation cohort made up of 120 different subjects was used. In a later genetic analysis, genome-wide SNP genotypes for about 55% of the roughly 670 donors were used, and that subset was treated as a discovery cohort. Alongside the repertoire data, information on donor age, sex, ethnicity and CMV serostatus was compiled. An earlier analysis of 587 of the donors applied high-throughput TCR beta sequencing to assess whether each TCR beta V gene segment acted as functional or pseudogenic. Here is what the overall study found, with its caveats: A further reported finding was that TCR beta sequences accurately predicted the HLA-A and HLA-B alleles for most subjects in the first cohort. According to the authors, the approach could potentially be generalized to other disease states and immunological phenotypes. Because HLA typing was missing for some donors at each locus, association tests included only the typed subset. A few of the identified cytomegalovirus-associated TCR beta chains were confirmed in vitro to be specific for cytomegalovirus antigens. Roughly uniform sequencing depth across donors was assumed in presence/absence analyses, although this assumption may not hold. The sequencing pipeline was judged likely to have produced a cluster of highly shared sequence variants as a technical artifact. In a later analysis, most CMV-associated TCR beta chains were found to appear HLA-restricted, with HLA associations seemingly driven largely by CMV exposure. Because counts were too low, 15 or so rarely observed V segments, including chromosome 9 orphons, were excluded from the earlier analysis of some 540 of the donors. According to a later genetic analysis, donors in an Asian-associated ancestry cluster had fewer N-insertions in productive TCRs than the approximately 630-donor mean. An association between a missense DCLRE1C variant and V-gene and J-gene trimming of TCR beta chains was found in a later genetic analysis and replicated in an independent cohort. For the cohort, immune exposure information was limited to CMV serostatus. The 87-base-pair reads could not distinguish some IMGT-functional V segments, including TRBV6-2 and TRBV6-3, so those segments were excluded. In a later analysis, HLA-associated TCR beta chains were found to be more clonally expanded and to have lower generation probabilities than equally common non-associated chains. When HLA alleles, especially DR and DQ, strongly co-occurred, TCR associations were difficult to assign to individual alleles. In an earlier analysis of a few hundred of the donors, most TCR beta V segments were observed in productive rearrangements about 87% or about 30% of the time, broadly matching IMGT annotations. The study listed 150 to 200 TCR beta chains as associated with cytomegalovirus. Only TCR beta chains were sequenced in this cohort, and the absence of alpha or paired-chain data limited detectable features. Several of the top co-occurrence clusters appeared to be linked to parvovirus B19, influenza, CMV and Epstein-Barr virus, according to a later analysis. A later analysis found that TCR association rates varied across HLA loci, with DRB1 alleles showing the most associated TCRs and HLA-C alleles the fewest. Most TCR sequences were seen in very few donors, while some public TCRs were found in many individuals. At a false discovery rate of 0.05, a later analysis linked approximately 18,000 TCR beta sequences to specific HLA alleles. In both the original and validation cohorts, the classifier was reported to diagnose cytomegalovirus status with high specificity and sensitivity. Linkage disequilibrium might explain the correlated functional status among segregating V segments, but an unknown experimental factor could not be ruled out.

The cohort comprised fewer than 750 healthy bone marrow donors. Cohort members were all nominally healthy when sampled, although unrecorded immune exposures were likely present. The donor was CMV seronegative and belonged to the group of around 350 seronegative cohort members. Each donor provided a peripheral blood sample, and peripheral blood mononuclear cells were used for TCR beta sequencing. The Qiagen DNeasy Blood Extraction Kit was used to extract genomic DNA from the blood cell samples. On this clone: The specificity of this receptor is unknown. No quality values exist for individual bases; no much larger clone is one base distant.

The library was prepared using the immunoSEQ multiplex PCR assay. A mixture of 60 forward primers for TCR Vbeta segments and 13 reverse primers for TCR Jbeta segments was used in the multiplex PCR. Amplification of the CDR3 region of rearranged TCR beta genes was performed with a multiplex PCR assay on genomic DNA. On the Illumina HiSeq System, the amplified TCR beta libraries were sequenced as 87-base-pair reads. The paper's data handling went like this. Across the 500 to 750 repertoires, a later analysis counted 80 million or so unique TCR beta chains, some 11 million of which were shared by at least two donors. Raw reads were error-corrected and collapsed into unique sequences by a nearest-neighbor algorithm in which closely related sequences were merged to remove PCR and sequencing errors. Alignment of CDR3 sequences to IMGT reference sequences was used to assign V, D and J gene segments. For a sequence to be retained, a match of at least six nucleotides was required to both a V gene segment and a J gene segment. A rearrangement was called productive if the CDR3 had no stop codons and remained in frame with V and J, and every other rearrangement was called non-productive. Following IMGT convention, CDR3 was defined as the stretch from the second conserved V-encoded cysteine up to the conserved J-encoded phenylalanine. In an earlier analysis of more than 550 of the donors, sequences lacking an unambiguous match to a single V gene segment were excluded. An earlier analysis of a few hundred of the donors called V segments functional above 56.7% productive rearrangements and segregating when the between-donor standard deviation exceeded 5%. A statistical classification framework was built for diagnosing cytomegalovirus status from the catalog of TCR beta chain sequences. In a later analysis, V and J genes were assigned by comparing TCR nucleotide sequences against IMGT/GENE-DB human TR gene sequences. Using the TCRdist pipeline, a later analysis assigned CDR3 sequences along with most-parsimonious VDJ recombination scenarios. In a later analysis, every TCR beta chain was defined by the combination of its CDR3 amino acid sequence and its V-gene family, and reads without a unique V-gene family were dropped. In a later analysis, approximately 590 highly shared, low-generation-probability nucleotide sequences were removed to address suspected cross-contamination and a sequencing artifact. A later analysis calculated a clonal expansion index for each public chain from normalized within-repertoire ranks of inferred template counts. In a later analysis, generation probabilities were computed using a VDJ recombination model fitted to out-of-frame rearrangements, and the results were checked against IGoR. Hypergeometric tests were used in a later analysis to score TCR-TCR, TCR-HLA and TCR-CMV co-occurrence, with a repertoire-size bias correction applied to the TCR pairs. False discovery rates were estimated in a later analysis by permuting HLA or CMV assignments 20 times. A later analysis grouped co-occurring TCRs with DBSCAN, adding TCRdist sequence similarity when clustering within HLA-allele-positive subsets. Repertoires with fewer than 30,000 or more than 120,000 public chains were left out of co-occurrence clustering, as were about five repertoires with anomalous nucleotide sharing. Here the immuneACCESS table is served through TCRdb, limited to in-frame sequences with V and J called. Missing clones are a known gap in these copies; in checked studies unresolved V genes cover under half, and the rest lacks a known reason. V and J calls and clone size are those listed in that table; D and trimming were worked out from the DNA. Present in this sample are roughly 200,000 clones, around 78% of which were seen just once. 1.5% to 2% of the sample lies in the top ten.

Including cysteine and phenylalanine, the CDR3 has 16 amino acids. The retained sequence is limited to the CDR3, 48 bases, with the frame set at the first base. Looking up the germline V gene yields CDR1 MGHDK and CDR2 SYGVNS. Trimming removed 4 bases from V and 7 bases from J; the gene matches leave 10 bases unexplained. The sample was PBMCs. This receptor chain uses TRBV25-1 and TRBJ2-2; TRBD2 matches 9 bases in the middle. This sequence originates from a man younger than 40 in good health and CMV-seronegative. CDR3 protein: CASSGYSGSGGGELFF. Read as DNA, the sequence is TGTGCCAGCAGTGGGTATAGCGGGAGTGGTGGCGGGGAGCTGTTTTTT.